This is a list of T cell receptor beta chains from one sample in a study of beta chain features in type 1 diabetes. Here immunoSEQ multiplex PCR was the method, and the copy in TCRdb shows in-frame clones only, minus some. This repertoire shows 450,000 or so clones, over 9.5% found once; its top ten account for approximately 0.045%. Input material: naive CD4+ T cells from blood. These receptors were collected from a woman between 18 and 29 years old in good health. Each CDR3 is given with its conserved first and last residue. D genes are given only for firm matches. A row's size may be missing; if present it is once, few, many or a size class.

abundance,d_gene,j_gene,v_gene,CDR3aa,CDR3nt
few,.,TRBJ2-3,TRBV4-3,CASSQVSGRVSRTQYF,TGCGCCAGCAGCCAAGTATCAGGGAGAGTATCCCGTACGCAGTATTTT
many,.,TRBJ2-2,TRBV29-1,CSGRKGNTGELFF,TGCAGCGGCCGCAAGGGTAACACCGGGGAGCTGTTTTTT
.,.,TRBJ1-2,TRBV7-2,CASSLMYGYTF,TGTGCCAGCAGCCTAATGTATGGCTACACCTTC
few,.,TRBJ1-1,TRBV9,CASSLTSVNTEAFF,TGTGCCAGCAGCCTAACTTCGGTGAACACTGAAGCTTTCTTT
few,.,TRBJ2-7,TRBV4-2,CASSQRVTTYEQYF,TGTGCCAGCAGCCAACGGGTGACTACCTACGAGCAGTACTTC
.,.,TRBJ2-7,TRBV7-2,CASSIELAHEQYF,TGTGCCAGCAGCATCGAACTAGCCCACGAGCAGTACTTC
.,.,TRBJ2-3,TRBV2,CASSEASSWGAPSTDTQYF,TGTGCCAGCAGTGAAGCCTCCTCATGGGGAGCCCCGAGCACAGATACGCAGTATTTT
few,.,TRBJ2-1,TRBV5-6,CASSYQGKLSSYNEQFF,TGTGCCAGCAGCTATCAGGGGAAATTAAGCTCCTACAATGAGCAGTTCTTC
few,.,TRBJ1-1,TRBV5-1,CASSLDAGRVNTEAFF,TGCGCCAGCAGCTTGGATGCAGGGAGGGTGAACACTGAAGCTTTCTTT
.,TRBD1,TRBJ2-5,TRBV5-4,CASSFAIGQGQETQYF,TGTGCCAGCAGCTTCGCTATAGGACAGGGTCAGGAGACCCAGTACTTC
.,.,TRBJ2-7,TRBV2,CASSELNYEQYF,TGTGCCAGCAGTGAACTGAACTACGAGCAGTACTTC
few,.,TRBJ2-7,TRBV20-1,CSARADYEQYF,TGCAGTGCTAGAGCTGACTACGAGCAGTACTTC
.,TRBD1,TRBJ1-2,TRBV25-1,CASSEYQGAYGYTF,TGTGCCAGCAGTGAATATCAGGGGGCCTATGGCTACACCTTC
.,.,TRBJ2-3,TRBV7-3,CASSPSGTDTQYF,TGTGCCAGCAGCCCTTCCGGCACAGATACGCAGTATTTT
.,TRBD1,TRBJ1-6,TRBV4-3,CASSQLGTGGNSPLHF,TGCGCCAGCAGCCAGTTAGGGACAGGGGGTAATTCACCCCTCCACTTT
.,.,TRBJ2-3,TRBV29-1,CSAYSSTDTQYF,TGCAGCGCATATAGTAGCACAGATACGCAGTATTTT
many,.,TRBJ2-3,TRBV15,CATSRGGIRTDTQYF,TGTGCCACCAGCAGAGGCGGGATTCGGACAGATACGCAGTATTTT
.,.,TRBJ1-1,TRBV11-1,CASSLVLVNTEAFF,TGTGCCAGCAGCTTGGTTTTGGTGAACACTGAAGCTTTCTTT
.,.,TRBJ1-2,TRBV7-2,CASSLGSNQGNYTF,TGTGCCAGCAGCTTAGGGTCAAATCAGGGGAATTACACCTTC
.,TRBD2,TRBJ2-5,TRBV6-5,CASKLAGGRETQYF,TGTGCCAGCAAGCTAGCGGGGGGTAGAGAGACCCAGTACTTC
few,TRBD2,TRBJ2-7,TRBV5-1,CASSTGAGTSGRSYEQYF,TGCGCCAGCAGCACCGGGGCCGGGACTAGCGGGAGATCCTACGAGCAGTACTTC
few,.,TRBJ2-4,TRBV14,CASSQERRALGQNIQYF,TGTGCCAGCAGCCAAGAGCGCAGGGCGCTTGGCCAAAACATTCAGTACTTC
few,.,TRBJ2-6,TRBV2,CASSQASSGANVLTF,TGTGCCAGCAGCCAGGCTTCCTCTGGGGCCAACGTCCTGACTTTC
few,TRBD2,TRBJ2-3,TRBV14,CASSKSGGVPDTQYF,TGTGCCAGCAGCAAAAGCGGGGGGGTCCCAGATACGCAGTATTTT
few,TRBD2,TRBJ2-1,TRBV4-2,CASSQPGTSDYNEQFF,TGTGCCAGCAGCCAGCCCGGGACTAGCGACTACAATGAGCAGTTCTTC
.,TRBD1,TRBJ2-5,TRBV9,CASSGGQGPQETQYF,TGTGCCAGCAGCGGGGGACAGGGACCCCAAGAGACCCAGTACTTC
few,.,TRBJ2-3,TRBV7-9,CASSVRRVDTQYF,TGTGCCAGCAGCGTCCGCCGGGTGGATACGCAGTATTTT
.,.,TRBJ2-1,TRBV9,CASSASLYNEQFF,TGTGCCAGCAGCGCATCCCTTTACAATGAGCAGTTCTTC
few,TRBD2,TRBJ2-3,TRBV7-9,CASSSGRGTDTQYF,TGTGCCAGCAGCTCAGGGAGGGGCACAGATACGCAGTATTTT
.,.,TRBJ2-1,TRBV7-3,CASSLYGPTYNEQFF,TGTGCCAGCAGCTTATACGGCCCCACCTACAATGAGCAGTTCTTC
few,.,TRBJ2-2,TRBV9,CASSVGWTGELFF,TGTGCCAGCAGCGTAGGGTGGACCGGGGAGCTGTTTTTT
.,TRBD1,TRBJ1-2,TRBV7-3,CASSYGTGYYGYTF,TGTGCCAGCAGCTACGGGACAGGGTATTATGGCTACACCTTC
few,.,TRBJ1-2,TRBV2,CASWDIRDYGYTF,TGTGCCAGCTGGGACATAAGGGACTATGGCTACACCTTC
.,TRBD2,TRBJ2-7,TRBV25-1,CASSRSAGTRNGQYF,TGTGCCAGCAGTAGATCAGCGGGAACCCGTAACGGGCAGTACTTC
few,TRBD2,TRBJ2-1,TRBV6-6,CASSYKRESYNEQFF,TGTGCCAGCAGTTACAAGCGGGAGTCCTACAATGAGCAGTTCTTC
.,.,TRBJ1-4,TRBV30,CAWGHTMTNEKLFF,TGTGCCTGGGGCCACACGATGACTAATGAAAAACTGTTTTTT
few,.,TRBJ2-7,TRBV18,CASSPGLASEQYF,TGTGCCAGCTCACCGGGCCTCGCCAGCGAGCAGTACTTC
.,TRBD1,TRBJ2-6,TRBV7-9,CAAGTGSSGANVLTF,TGTGCCGCCGGGACAGGGTCTTCTGGGGCCAACGTCCTGACTTTC
few,.,TRBJ2-7,TRBV29-1,CSVGGRNSYEQYF,TGCAGCGTTGGAGGGAGGAACTCATACGAGCAGTACTTC
.,TRBD1,TRBJ2-5,TRBV10-3,CAISGTTGYETQYF,TGTGCCATCAGTGGAACGACAGGGTATGAGACCCAGTACTTC
.,.,TRBJ2-3,TRBV7-2,CASSLIQKDTDTQYF,TGTGCCAGCAGCTTAATACAGAAGGACACAGATACGCAGTATTTT
few,.,TRBJ2-5,TRBV9,CASSATPYQETQYF,TGTGCCAGCAGCGCAACTCCTTACCAAGAGACCCAGTACTTC
.,.,TRBJ2-5,TRBV29-1,CSVDGPKETQYF,TGCAGCGTAGACGGTCCGAAAGAGACCCAGTACTTC
few,.,TRBJ2-5,TRBV29-1,CSHVGGRGTQYF,TGCAGCCACGTGGGGGGCCGGGGGACCCAGTACTTC
.,TRBD2,TRBJ2-3,TRBV4-1,CASSLSLAGVYTQYF,TGCGCCAGCAGCCTTTCATTAGCGGGAGTGTATACGCAGTATTTT
few,TRBD1,TRBJ1-2,TRBV6-5,CASRGDRENYGYTF,TGTGCCAGCAGAGGGGACAGGGAGAACTATGGCTACACCTTC
.,TRBD2,TRBJ2-1,TRBV5-1,CASSLEPAGGYEQFF,TGCGCCAGCAGCTTGGAACCAGCGGGAGGGTATGAGCAGTTCTTC
.,.,TRBJ1-3,TRBV29-1,CSVGHTGSGNTIYF,TGCAGCGTTGGCCACACGGGCTCTGGAAACACCATATATTTT